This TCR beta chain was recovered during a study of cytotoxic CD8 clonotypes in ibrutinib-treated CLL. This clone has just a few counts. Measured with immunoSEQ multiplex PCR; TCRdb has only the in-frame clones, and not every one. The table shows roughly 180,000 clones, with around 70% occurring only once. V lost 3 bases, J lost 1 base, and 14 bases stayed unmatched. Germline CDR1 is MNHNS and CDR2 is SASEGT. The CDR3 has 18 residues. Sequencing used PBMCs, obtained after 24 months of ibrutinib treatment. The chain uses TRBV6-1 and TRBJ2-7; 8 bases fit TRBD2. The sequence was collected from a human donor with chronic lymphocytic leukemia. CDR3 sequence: CASSDESRSGSASYEQYF. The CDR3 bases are TGTGCCAGCAGTGACGAGTCACGAAGCGGGAGTGCTTCCTACGAGCAGTACTTC.